Detailed here is one T cell receptor (beta chain). This specimen comes from a study of shared clonotypes between healthy human individuals. Those who donated, Caucasian adults without exception, all lived in Nashville, Tennessee. Measured with immunoSEQ multiplex PCR; TCRdb has only the in-frame clones, and not every one. The sample contains a few hundred thousand clones, around three quarters of which appear only once. The receptor was derived from a woman between 40 and 55 years old in good health. Some clones in this sample may be carry-over from other donors' samples. Material for sequencing was PBMCs.

The CDR3 DNA reads TGTGCCAGCAGCCCCTCCTTGATAAATCAGCCCCAGCATTTT. Translating gives CASSPSLINQPQHF. The chain joins TRBV28 to TRBJ1-5, with unresolved D. V was pared by 6 bases and J by 4 bases, with 13 bases between. The CDR3 is 14 amino acids. Germline V gene sequence: CDR1 MDHEN, CDR2 SYDVKM.